This T cell receptor (beta chain) was sequenced during a study of blood T cell repertoires in COVID-19 (dated by TCRdb to the early 2020s). Turning to the overall study: Collaborator samples came from the United States, Italy and Spain and covered acute and convalescent phases of COVID-19. A de-identified subject ID, COVID-19 status, age in years and sex were almost always included in the sample metadata. The material from the prospective study consisted of cDNA or gDNA derived from T cells, B-cell-depleted T cells, or PBMCs. A freely available public database, intended as a resource for researchers studying the immune response to SARS-CoV-2, is where the repertoires were released. Samples were obtained from the ongoing ImmuneRACE study (first 160 participants) and from about 1,300 subjects provided by 6 global collaborators. Where HLA class I and class II types were available, the types were taken from metadata supplied by the sample provider, not from assay-based typing. The dataset comprised deeply sampled blood TCRbeta repertoires from subjects exposed to, actively infected with, or recovered from COVID-19. Here is what the overall study found, with its caveats: The quantity of clinical and demographic metadata differed by source and by participant and was supplied without curation.

This clone came up once. Its antigen is currently not known. Base qualities are not recorded, but no much larger clone differs from it by a single base. The immunoSEQ Assay, a bias-controlled multiplex PCR, was used to amplify TCRbeta CDR3 regions from genomic DNA. As for the original processing: Within the assay, amplification of reference gene primers was used to estimate how many nucleated cells each sample contained. To quantify the absolute abundance of each unique TCRbeta CDR3 rearrangement, sequence reads were collapsed and filtered. For each sample, productive Simpson clonality was calculated as the square root of Simpson's diversity index across productive rearrangements. As stored in TCRdb, this immuneACCESS dataset retains in-frame rearrangements with V and J assigned. A fraction of the clones does not appear; measured against another copy, unresolved V genes explain less than half of the discrepancy, and the remainder lacks a known reason. D and trimming come from the DNA, and the V and J calls and clone size come from that table. For this sample there are about 170,000 clones; under 90% appear just once. Jointly, the top ten make up roughly 2% of the sample.

Trimming takes 3 bases from V and 10 bases from J, and the germline ends sit 23 bases apart. As encoded in the germline V gene, CDR1 is SGHVS while CDR2 is FQNEAQ. There are 16 amino acids in the CDR3, from cysteine to phenylalanine inclusive. Only CDR3 DNA remains: 48 bases, in frame from the first base. Each collaborating institution followed its own protocols to collect whole blood in K2EDTA tubes. Collaborator samples were shipped for TCRbeta analysis as frozen whole blood, isolated PBMCs, or DNA extracted from either sample type. The sequence was collected from a woman of 80 years or more with acute or convalescent COVID-19. Sequencing used peripheral blood. The sequence is built from TRBV7-8 and TRBJ2-3; TRBD1 is perhaps the D gene, given 6 matching bases. The DNA sequence is given as TGTGCCAGCAGCTTCGACCCCGGGCCAGGGGATGCGGCGCAGTATTTT. The encoded protein is CASSFDPGPGDAAQYF.